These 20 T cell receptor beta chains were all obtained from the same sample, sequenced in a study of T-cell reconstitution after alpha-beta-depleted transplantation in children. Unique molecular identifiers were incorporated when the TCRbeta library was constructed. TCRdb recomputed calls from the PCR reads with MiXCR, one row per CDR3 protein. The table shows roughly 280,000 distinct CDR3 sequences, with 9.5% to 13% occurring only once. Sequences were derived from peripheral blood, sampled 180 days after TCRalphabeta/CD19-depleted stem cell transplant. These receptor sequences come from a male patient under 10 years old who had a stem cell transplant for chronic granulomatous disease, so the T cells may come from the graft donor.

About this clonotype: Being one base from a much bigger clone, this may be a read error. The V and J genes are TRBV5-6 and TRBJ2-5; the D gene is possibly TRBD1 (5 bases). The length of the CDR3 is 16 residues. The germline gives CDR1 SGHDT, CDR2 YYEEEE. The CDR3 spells CASSLYQGKIQEPQYF. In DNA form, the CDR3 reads TGTGCCAGCAGCTTGTACCAGGGAAAGATCCAAGAGCCCCAGTACTTC. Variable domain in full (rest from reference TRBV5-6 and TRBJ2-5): DAGVTQSPTHLIKTRGQQVTLRCSPKSGHDTVSWYQQALGQGPQFIFQYYEEEERQRGNFPDRFSGHQFPNYSSELNVNALLLGDSALYLCASSLYQGKIQEPQYFGPGTRLLVL.

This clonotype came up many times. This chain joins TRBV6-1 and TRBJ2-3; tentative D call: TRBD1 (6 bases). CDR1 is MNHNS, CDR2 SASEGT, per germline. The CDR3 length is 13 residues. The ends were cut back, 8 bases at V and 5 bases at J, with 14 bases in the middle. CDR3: CASSWGLKDTQYF. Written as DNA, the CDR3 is TGTGCCAGCTCCTGGGGGCTTAAAGATACGCAGTATTTT.

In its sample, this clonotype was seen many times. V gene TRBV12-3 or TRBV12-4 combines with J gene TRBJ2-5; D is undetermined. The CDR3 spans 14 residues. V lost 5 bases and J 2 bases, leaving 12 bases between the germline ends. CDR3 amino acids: CASSGAGPQETQYF. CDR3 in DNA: TGTGCCAGCAGTGGCGCCGGGCCTCAAGAGACCCAGTACTTC.

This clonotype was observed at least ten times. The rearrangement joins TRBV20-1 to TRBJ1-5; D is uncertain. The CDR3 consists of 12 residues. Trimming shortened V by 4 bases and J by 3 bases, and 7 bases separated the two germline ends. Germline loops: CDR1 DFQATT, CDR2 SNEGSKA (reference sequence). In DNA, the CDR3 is TGCAGTGCTATGACACCCAATCAGCCCCAGCATTTT. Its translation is CSAMTPNQPQHF.

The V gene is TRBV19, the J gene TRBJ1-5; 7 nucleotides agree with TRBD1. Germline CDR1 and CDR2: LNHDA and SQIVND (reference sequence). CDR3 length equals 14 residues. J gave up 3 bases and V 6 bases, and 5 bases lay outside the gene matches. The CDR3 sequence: CASRIDRVNQPQHF. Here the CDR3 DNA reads TGTGCCAGTAGGATTGACAGGGTCAATCAGCCCCAGCATTTT.

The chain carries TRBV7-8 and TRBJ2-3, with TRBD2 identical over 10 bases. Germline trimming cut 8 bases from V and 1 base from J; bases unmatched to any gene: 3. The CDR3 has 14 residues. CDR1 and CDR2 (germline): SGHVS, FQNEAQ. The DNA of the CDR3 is TGTGCCAGCCGAGCGGGAGGGGGCACAGATACGCAGTATTTT. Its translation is CASRAGGGTDTQYF.

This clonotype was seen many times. CDR3 DNA: TGCGCCAGCAGCTGGGATGGACAGGCCCCCTGGGAGCAGTACTTC. Protein sequence: CASSWDGQAPWEQYF. The rearrangement uses TRBV5-1 and TRBJ2-7, with TRBD1 matching 7 bases. This CDR3 region has 15 residues. Germline CDR1 reads SGHRS; CDR2 reads YFSETQ. V shed 3 bases and J 7 bases; nucleotides not matched to a gene: 13.

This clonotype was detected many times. DNA for the CDR3: TGCGCCAGCATGGATCGGGAGGGACTAGCGCTGGATACGCAGTATTTT. Translation gives CASMDREGLALDTQYF. The V call is TRBV5-1, the J call TRBJ2-3, with 10 positions matching TRBD2. Germline V gene data show CDR1 as SGHRS and CDR2 as YFSETQ. The CDR3 totals 16 residues. V shed 6 bases, J shed 6 bases, and the junction held 13 bases outside the gene matches.

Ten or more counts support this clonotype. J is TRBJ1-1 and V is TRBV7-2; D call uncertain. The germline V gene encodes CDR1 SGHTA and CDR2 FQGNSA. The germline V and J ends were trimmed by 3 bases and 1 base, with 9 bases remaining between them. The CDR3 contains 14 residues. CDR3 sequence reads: CASSFPRRNTEAFF. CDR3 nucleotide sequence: TGTGCCAGCAGCTTCCCGCGACGGAACACTGAAGCTTTCTTT.

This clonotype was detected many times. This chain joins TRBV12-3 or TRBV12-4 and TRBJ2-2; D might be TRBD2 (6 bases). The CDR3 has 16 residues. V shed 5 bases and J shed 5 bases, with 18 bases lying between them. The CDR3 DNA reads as TGTGCCAGCAGTAACTCTCGGACCGGGGGAACCGGGGAGCTGTTTTTT. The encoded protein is CASSNSRTGGTGELFF.

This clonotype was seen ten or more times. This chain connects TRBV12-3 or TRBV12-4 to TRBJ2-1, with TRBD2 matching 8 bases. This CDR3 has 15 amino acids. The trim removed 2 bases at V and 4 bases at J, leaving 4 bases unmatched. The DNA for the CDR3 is TGTGCCAGCAGTTTAACTAGCGGAGAATACAATGAGCAGTTCTTC. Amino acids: CASSLTSGEYNEQFF.

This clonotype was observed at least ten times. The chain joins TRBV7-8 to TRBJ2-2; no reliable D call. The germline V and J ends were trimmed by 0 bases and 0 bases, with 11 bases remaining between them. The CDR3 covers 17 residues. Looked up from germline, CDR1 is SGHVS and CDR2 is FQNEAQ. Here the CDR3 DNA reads TGTGCCAGCAGCTTAGCGCTAGGAAGGGCGAACACCGGGGAGCTGTTTTTT. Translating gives CASSLALGRANTGELFF.

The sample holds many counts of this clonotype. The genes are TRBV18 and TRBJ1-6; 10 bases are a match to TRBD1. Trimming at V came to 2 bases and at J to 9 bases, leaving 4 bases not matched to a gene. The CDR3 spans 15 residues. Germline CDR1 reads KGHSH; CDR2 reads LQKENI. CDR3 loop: CASSPKWDRGSPLHF. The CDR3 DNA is TGTGCCAGCTCACCAAAATGGGACAGGGGTTCACCCCTCCACTTT.

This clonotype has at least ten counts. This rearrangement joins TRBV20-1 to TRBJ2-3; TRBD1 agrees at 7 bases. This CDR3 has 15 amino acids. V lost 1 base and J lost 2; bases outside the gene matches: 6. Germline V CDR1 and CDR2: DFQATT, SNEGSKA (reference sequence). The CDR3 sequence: CSARGPGTVTDTQYF. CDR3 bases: TGCAGTGCTAGAGGCCCCGGGACAGTCACAGATACGCAGTATTTT.

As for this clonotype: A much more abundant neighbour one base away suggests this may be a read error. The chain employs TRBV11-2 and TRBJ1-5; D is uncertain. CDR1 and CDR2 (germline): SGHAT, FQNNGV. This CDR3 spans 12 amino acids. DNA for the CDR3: TGTGCCAGCAGCTTAGCGAATCAGCCCCAGCCTTTT. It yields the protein CASSLANQPQPF.

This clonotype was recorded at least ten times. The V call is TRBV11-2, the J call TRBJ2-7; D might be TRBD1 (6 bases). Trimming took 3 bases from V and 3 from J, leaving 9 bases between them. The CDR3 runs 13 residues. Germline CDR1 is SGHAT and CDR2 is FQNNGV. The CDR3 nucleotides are TGTGCCAGCAGCTTGGACAGATTCTACGAGCAGTACTTC. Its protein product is CASSLDRFYEQYF.

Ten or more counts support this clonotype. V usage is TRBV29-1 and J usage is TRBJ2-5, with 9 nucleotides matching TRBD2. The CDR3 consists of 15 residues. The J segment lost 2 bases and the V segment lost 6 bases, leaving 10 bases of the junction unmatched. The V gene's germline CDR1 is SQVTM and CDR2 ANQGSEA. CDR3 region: CSVRRLAANQETQYF. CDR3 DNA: TGCAGCGTCCGGCGACTAGCGGCGAATCAAGAGACCCAGTACTTC.

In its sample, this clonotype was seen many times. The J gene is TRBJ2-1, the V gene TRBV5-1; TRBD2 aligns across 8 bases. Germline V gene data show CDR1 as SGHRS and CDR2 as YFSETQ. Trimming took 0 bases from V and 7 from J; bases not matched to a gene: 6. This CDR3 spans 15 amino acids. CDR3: CASSLGAGVVNEQFF. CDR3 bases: TGCGCCAGCAGCTTGGGAGCGGGAGTAGTGAATGAGCAGTTCTTC.

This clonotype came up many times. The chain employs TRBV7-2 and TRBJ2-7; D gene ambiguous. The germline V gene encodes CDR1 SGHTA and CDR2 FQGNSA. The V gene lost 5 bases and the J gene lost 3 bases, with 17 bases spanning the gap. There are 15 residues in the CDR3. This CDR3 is CASSLQGYPLYEQYF. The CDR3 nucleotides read TGTGCCAGCAGCCTACAAGGGTATCCGCTCTACGAGCAGTACTTC.

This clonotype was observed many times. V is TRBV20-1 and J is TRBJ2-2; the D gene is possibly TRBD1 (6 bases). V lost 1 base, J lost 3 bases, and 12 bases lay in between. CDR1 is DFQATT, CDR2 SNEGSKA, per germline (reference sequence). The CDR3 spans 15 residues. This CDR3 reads CSARGRGIDTGELFF. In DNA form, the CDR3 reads TGCAGTGCTAGAGGCAGGGGAATAGACACCGGGGAGCTGTTTTTT.